This record concerns one T cell receptor (beta chain) sequence. The antigen remains unidentified. Described treatment: roughly ten-day PBMC culture with coronavirus spike peptide pools or control peptides (ViraFEST assay). Antigen-specific T cells were expanded with peptide pools by ViraFEST, and TCRs were then sequenced. Dates of positive PCR ran from March to December 2020, before US Alpha, Beta and Delta variants. Germline values: CDR1 MDHEN, CDR2 SYDVKM. There are 16 residues in the CDR3. V lost 5 bases, J lost 6 bases, and 19 bases lay in between. These data belong to a study of vaccination and CD4 T cells after COVID-19. The wider study: Post-vaccine specimens were obtained a median roughly 74 days after dose two (range 14 to 241). Regarding the study as a whole: The appearance of a median approximately 90% of reactive clones in convalescent patients occurred only post-vaccination.

Cultured CD4+ T-cell DNA underwent Oncomine TCR Beta short-read sequencing. Each CDR3 protein is one row after TCRdb ran MiXCR on the PCR reads. The repertoire holds almost 20,000 distinct CDR3 sequences, with under 70% as singletons. The chain links TRBV28 to TRBJ2-2; tentative D call: TRBD1 (6 bases). This clonotype originated in a human donor who had recovered from COVID-19. Sequencing was performed on CD4+ T cells from blood, cultured in vitro. The CDR3 loop reads CASSRSTGRGSGELFF. In DNA, the CDR3 is TGTGCCAGCAGTCGATCAACAGGGAGAGGGTCCGGGGAGCTGTTTTTT.